This T cell receptor (beta chain) derives from a study of a mutant IDH1 vaccine in newly diagnosed glioma. Of note for this clone: The antigen is not known.

Regarding time point: week 5, during vaccination. Vaccine doses each comprised 300 ug of mutant IDH1 20-mer peptide, with topical imiquimod. Measured with immunoSEQ multiplex PCR; TCRdb has only the in-frame clones, and not every one. The table shows 38,000 or so clones, with just over 90% occurring only once. The CDR3 sequence is 15 residues long. V gave up 4 bases and J gave up 4 bases, with 11 bases separating them. Germline-derived CDR1 and CDR2 are SEHNR and FQNEAQ (reference sequence). The sample here was PBMCs, taken from a glioma patient whose treatment included an IDH1 peptide vaccine. This sequence originates from a man aged 50 to 59 with glioma. The V and J genes are TRBV7-9 and TRBJ2-6; D perhaps matches TRBD1 (5 bases). Written as DNA, the CDR3 is TGTGCCAGCAGCTCACCAGGGCGCGGGGCCAACGTCCTGACTTTC. This codes for CASSSPGRGANVLTF.